This T cell receptor (beta chain) was sequenced for a study of blood T cell repertoires in COVID-19. For the study at large: COVID-19 samples from acute and convalescent phases originated in the United States, Italy and Spain. Sources were T cells, B-cell-depleted T cells, or PBMCs; the material itself was cDNA or gDNA.

Under the authors' procedure: Scientists estimated how many nucleated cells there were by amplifying reference gene primers. TCRdb keeps only in-frame clones here, not all; method: immunoSEQ multiplex PCR. V and J calls plus clone size are reproduced from that table; the DNA served to infer D and trimming. The table includes under 150,000 clones, around three quarters detected once. The CDR3 totals 15 residues. Trimming cost V 5 bases and J 7 bases; bases outside gene matches: 9. The germline V gene encodes CDR1 SGHVS and CDR2 FNYEAQ. The source material was peripheral blood. The V and J genes are TRBV7-6 and TRBJ1-4, with 8 bases lining up with TRBD1. The origin of this receptor is a man in his 60s with acute or convalescent COVID-19. The DNA for the CDR3 is TGTGCCAGCAGCGCCCGGACAGGGACGGGTGAAAAACTGTTTTTT. Its translation: CASSARTGTGEKLFF.